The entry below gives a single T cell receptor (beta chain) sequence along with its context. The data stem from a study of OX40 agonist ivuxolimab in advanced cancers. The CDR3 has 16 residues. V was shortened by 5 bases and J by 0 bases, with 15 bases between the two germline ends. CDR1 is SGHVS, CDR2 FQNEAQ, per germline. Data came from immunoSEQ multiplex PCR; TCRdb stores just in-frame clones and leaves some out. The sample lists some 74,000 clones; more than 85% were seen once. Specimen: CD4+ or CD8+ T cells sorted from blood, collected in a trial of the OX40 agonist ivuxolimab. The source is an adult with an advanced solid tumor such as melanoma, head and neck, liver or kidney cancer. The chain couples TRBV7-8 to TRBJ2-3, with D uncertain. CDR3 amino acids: CASSPRLPASTDTQYF. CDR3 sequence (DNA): TGTGCCAGCAGCCCCCGACTCCCCGCTAGCACAGATACGCAGTATTTT.